These 16 T cell receptor beta chains were sequenced from one sample in a study of graft-versus-host responses after intestinal transplantation. Produced via immunoSEQ multiplex PCR; TCRdb's table is partial and in-frame only. This table holds around 70,000 clones, approximately 88% found once. No antigen has been assigned to these receptors. Sequenced material: unstimulated CD8+ T cells sorted from spleen or lymph node cells, taken before intestinal transplant. Receptors originate from a human donor who received an intestinal transplant.

V gene TRBV28 combines with J gene TRBJ2-6; possibly TRBD2 for D (6 bases). V was pared by 8 bases and J by 0 bases, with 8 bases between. This CDR3 comprises 14 residues. Germline V gene data show CDR1 as MDHEN and CDR2 as SYDVKM. The CDR3 reads CASGGFSGANVLTF. The DNA of the CDR3 is TGTGCCAGCGGGGGGTTCTCTGGGGCCAACGTCCTGACTTTC.

The genes are TRBV27 and TRBJ2-1; D perhaps matches TRBD2 (6 bases). Per germline, CDR1 MNHEY and CDR2 SMNVEV (reference sequence). This CDR3 has 16 residues. The V gene lost 1 base and the J gene lost 8 bases, with 18 bases spanning the gap. CDR3 region: CASSLWGDSGRYEQFF. CDR3 coding DNA: TGTGCCAGCAGTTTATGGGGCGATTCGGGGAGGTATGAGCAGTTCTTC.

V is TRBV4-1 and J is TRBJ2-7, with 7 nucleotides matching TRBD2. Germline CDR1 and CDR2: MGHRA and YSYEKL. The CDR3 runs to 18 residues. The junction had 13 bases not matched to a gene; V was cut back by 1 base and J by 1 base. The CDR3 reads CASSQAVGGGDLSYEQYF. The CDR3 DNA sequence: TGCGCCAGCAGCCAAGCCGTTGGTGGGGGGGACCTTTCCTACGAGCAGTACTTC.

The V gene is TRBV27, the J gene TRBJ2-7; 10 bases line up with TRBD1. Germline V lookup: CDR1 MNHEY, CDR2 SMNVEV (reference sequence). With 6 bases clipped from V and 8 bases from J, the junction kept 1 base outside the gene matches. The CDR3 runs 11 residues. The CDR3 protein is CASRTGGQQYF. The CDR3 DNA is TGTGCCAGCAGGACAGGGGGCCAGCAGTACTTC.

The CDR3 bases are TGTGCCAGCAGCCCCTCTGACCAGCGGTTCTACAATGAGCAGTTCTTC. This gives the protein CASSPSDQRFYNEQFF. The chain carries TRBV7-8 and TRBJ2-1; tentatively, D is TRBD2 (5 bases). Trimming removed 5 bases from V and 3 bases from J, with 17 bases in between. The CDR3 has 16 residues. CDR1 is SGHVS, CDR2 FQNEAQ, per germline.

The J gene is TRBJ2-5, the V gene TRBV2, with 10 bases fitting TRBD2. V lost 0 bases and J lost 2; bases outside the gene matches: 9. The CDR3 is 18 residues long. In germline, CDR1 is SNHLY, CDR2 FYNNEI. Here the CDR3 reads CASSEALAEAGGQETQYF. The DNA for the CDR3 is TGTGCCAGCAGTGAAGCGCTCGCAGAAGCGGGGGGGCAAGAGACCCAGTACTTC.

The chain recombines TRBV9 with TRBJ2-1; 8 bases line up with TRBD2. J gave up 5 bases and V 4 bases, and 8 bases lay outside the gene matches. Germline V gene data show CDR1 as SGDLS and CDR2 as YYNGEE. The CDR3 length is 15 residues. Written as DNA, the CDR3 is TGTGCCAGCAGCCTCTTCGGGACTAGTGACAATGAGCAGTTCTTC. It is translated as CASSLFGTSDNEQFF.

V usage is TRBV6-6 and J usage is TRBJ1-5, with D possibly matching TRBD1 (6 bases). The CDR3 extends over 13 amino acids. Germline V gives CDR1 MNHNY, CDR2 SVGAGI (reference sequence). Trimming cost V 5 bases and J 6 bases, with 11 bases left between them. CDR3 nucleotides: TGTGCCAGCAGTACAGGGTATGGTCAGCCCCAGCATTTT. Translated: CASSTGYGQPQHF.

The V call is TRBV4-1, the J call TRBJ2-2, with D maybe TRBD2 (6 bases). CDR3 size: 15 residues. CDR1 and CDR2 from the germline V gene are MGHRA and YSYEKL. Trimming took 1 base from V and 3 from J, leaving 9 bases between them. The CDR3 DNA reads as TGCGCCAGCAGCCAAGGGGCGGGGTACACCGGGGAGCTGTTTTTT. As protein: CASSQGAGYTGELFF.

The chain has TRBV4-1 and TRBJ1-6, with 9 bases fitting TRBD1. Trimming at V came to 1 base and at J to 0 bases, leaving 4 bases not matched to a gene. CDR1 and CDR2 from the germline V gene are MGHRA and YSYEKL. The CDR3 is 18 amino acids. CDR3 region: CASSQVPGQGSYNSPLHF. Here the CDR3 DNA reads TGCGCCAGCAGCCAAGTCCCGGGACAGGGCTCCTATAATTCACCCCTCCACTTT.

The chain joins TRBV5-1 to TRBJ2-7; D might be TRBD1 (6 bases). Germline V gives CDR1 SGHRS, CDR2 YFSETQ. The germline V and J ends were trimmed by 2 bases and 4 bases, with 13 bases remaining between them. The CDR3 has 14 amino acids. The CDR3 protein is CASSLGTGMYEQYF. CDR3 in DNA: TGCGCCAGCAGCTTAGGAACAGGGATGTACGAGCAGTACTTC. The whole variable domain, remainder taken from reference TRBV5-1 and TRBJ2-7, is KAGVTQTPRYLIKTRGQQVTLSCSPISGHRSVSWYQQTPGQGLQFLFEYFSETQRNKGNFPGRFSGRQFSNSRSEMNVSTLELGDSALYLCASSLGTGMYEQYFGPGTRLTVT.

This clone was observed a few times. The chain carries TRBV7-9 and TRBJ1-2, with 7 positions matching TRBD1. With V trimmed by 5 bases and J by 9 bases, 12 bases remained unmatched. In germline, CDR1 is SEHNR, CDR2 FQNEAQ (reference sequence). This CDR3 has 14 amino acids. In DNA form, the CDR3 reads TGTGCCAGCAGCGGATGGGACAGAGGGGAGAGCTACACCTTC. This codes for CASSGWDRGESYTF.

The rearrangement uses TRBV27 and TRBJ1-4; perhaps TRBD1 as D (6 bases). This CDR3 is built from 14 residues. Trimming stripped 3 bases from V and 5 bases from J, with 10 bases between. The germline V gene encodes CDR1 MNHEY and CDR2 SMNVEV (reference sequence). CDR3 nucleotides: TGTGCCAGCAGTTTGAGGGGGAGAAATGAAAAACTGTTTTTT. It is translated as CASSLRGRNEKLFF.

This chain uses TRBV9 with TRBJ1-6; D call uncertain. This CDR3 has 16 residues. Trimming left V 4 bases short and J 2 bases short, with 13 bases between. Germline-derived CDR1 and CDR2 are SGDLS and YYNGEE. The CDR3 coding sequence is TGTGCCAGCAGCTCCCGCGGCCAGACCTATAATTCACCCCTCCACTTT. This sequence encodes CASSSRGQTYNSPLHF.

This clone was counted between two and nine times. CDR3 in DNA: TGCGCCAGCAGCCAAGTCCAGGCAGGGGGCGATGGCTACACCTTC. Translation: CASSQVQAGGDGYTF. J is TRBJ1-2 and V is TRBV4-1; 8 bases align to TRBD1. CDR3 length equals 15 residues. V dropped 1 base and J dropped 6; count of bases not matched to a gene: 7. Looked up from germline, CDR1 is MGHRA and CDR2 is YSYEKL.

V is TRBV6-4 and J is TRBJ2-3; 8 nucleotides align to TRBD2. The V and J ends lost 6 bases and 0 bases, in that order; junction bases with no gene match: 5. Germline V gene sequence: CDR1 MRHNA, CDR2 SNTAGT. The CDR3 totals 15 residues. The CDR3 nucleotides read TGTGCCAGCAGGATGAGCGGGGGTAGCACAGATACGCAGTATTTT. Translation: CASRMSGGSTDTQYF.